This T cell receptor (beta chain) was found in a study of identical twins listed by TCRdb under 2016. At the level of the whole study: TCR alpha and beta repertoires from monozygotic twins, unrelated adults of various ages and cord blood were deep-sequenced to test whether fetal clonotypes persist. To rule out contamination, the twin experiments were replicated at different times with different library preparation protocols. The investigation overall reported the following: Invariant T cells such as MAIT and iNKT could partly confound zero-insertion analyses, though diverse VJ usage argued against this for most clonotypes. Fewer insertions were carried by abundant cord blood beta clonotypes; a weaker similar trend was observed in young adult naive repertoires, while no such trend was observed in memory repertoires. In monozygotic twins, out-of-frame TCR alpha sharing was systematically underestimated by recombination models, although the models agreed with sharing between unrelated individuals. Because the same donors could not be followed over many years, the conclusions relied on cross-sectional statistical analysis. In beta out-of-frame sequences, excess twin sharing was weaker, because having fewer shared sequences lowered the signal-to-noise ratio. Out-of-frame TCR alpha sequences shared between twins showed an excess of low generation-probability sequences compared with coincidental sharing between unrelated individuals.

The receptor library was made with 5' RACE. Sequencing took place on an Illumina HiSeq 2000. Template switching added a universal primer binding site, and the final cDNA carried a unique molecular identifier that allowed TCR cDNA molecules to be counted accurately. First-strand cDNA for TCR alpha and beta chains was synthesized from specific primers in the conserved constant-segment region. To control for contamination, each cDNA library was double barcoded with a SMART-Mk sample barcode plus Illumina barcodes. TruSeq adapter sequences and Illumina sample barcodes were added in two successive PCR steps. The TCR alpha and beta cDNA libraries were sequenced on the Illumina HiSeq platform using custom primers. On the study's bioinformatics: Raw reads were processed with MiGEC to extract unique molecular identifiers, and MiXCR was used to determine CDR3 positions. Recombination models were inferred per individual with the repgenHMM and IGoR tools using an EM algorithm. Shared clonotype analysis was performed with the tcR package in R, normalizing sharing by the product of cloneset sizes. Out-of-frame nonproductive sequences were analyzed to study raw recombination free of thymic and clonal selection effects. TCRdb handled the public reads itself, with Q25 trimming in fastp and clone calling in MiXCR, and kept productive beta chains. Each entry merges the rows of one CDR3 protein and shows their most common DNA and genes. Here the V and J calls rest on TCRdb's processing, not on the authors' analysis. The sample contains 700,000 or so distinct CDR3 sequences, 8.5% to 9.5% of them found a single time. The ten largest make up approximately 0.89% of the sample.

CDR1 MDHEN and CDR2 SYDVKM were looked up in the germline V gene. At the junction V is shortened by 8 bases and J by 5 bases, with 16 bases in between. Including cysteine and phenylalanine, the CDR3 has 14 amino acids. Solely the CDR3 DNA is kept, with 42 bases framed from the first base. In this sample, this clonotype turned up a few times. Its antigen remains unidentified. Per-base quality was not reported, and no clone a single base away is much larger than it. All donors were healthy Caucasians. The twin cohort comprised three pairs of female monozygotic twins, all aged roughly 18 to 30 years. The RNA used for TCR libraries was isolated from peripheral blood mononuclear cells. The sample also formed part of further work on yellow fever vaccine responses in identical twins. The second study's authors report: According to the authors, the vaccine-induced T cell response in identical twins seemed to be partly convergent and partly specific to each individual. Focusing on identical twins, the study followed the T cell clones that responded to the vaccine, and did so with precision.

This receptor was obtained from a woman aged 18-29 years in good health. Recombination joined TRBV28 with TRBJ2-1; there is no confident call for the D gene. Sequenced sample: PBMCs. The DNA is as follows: TGTGCCAGCTGCAGCCAACTATCTAACAATGAGCAGTTCTTC. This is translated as CASCSQLSNNEQFF.